These 17 T cell receptor beta chains were all obtained from the same sample, sequenced in a study of blood T cell repertoires in COVID-19 (dated by TCRdb to 2018 to 2020). The library was generated by the immunoSEQ multiplex PCR assay. TCRdb re-hosts the immuneACCESS table, in-frame sequences only. Its copies lack some clones; in the studies checked, an unresolved V gene accounts for under half of them, and the cause for the rest is not known. Present in this sample are over 85,000 clones, around four fifths of which were seen just once. The top ten constitute roughly 2.2% of the sample. The sample consisted of peripheral blood. These receptors were collected from a woman in her 70s with acute or convalescent COVID-19.

The chain uses TRBV7-8 and TRBJ1-5; TRBD1 is a possible D gene (5 bases). The V end was cut by 1 base, the J end by 3 bases, with 7 bases between. Germline CDR1 SGHVS, CDR2 FQNEAQ. CDR3 length: 14 amino acids. DNA for the CDR3: TGTGCCAGCAGCTTAGGGGGGGACAATCAGCCCCAGCATTTT. This sequence encodes CASSLGGDNQPQHF.

On this clone itself: In the same sample, other DNA sequences code for this CDR3. The J gene is TRBJ1-1, the V gene TRBV20-1; D remains ambiguous. The CDR3 is 10 residues long. Between the trimmed V and J ends, which lost 5 bases and 1 base, there was a span of 2 bases. Looked up from germline, CDR1 is DFQATT and CDR2 is SNEGSKA (reference sequence). The CDR3 loop is CSARNTEAFF. The CDR3, as DNA: TGCAGTGCTCGGAACACTGAAGCTTTCTTT.

The CDR3 DNA is TGTGCCAGCACAGGGGATCGGAGTCAGCCCCAGCATTTT. Encoded protein: CASTGDRSQPQHF. The chain uses TRBV2 and TRBJ1-5; perhaps TRBD1 as D (6 bases). Germline V gene data show CDR1 as SNHLY and CDR2 as FYNNEI. Trimming left V 7 bases short and J 6 bases short, with 13 bases between. The CDR3 has 13 residues.

The genes are TRBV6-5 and TRBJ1-2, with D perhaps TRBD1 (5 bases). V dropped 1 base and J dropped 6 bases, with 15 bases sitting between them. The V gene's germline CDR1 is MNHEY and CDR2 SVGAGI. The CDR3 runs to 15 residues. The CDR3, as DNA: TGTGCCAGCAGTTACTTTCAGGGAGGTGGAGATGGCTACACCTTC. Protein sequence: CASSYFQGGGDGYTF.

The V gene is TRBV7-9, the J gene TRBJ1-2; no definite D call. CDR1 SEHNR and CDR2 FQNEAQ come from the germline V gene (reference sequence). Deletions cut 1 base from V and 8 bases from J, with 8 bases between. This CDR3 contains 12 residues. CDR3 DNA: TGTGCCAGCAGCTTAGATAATGGCGGCTACACCTTC. Protein product: CASSLDNGGYTF.

J is TRBJ1-3 and V is TRBV5-4, with 9 nucleotides matching TRBD1. From germline, CDR1 is SGHNT and CDR2 YYREEE (reference sequence). The CDR3 runs to 15 residues. V trimming: 4 bases; J trimming: 2 bases; junction bases outside the gene matches: 4. CDR3 DNA sequence: TGTGCCAGCAGCAAGGGACAGGGAACTGGAAACACCATATATTTT. Protein sequence: CASSKGQGTGNTIYF.

The chain has TRBV7-8 and TRBJ1-5; no reliable D call. This CDR3 contains 16 residues. Between the trimmed V and J ends, which lost 0 bases and 4 bases, there was a span of 13 bases. CDR1 is SGHVS, CDR2 FQNEAQ, per germline. The CDR3 DNA sequence: TGTGCCAGCAGCTTAGCGGAGGGTGCCGCTAATCAGCCCCAGCATTTT. Protein: CASSLAEGAANQPQHF.

The chain employs TRBV6-2 or TRBV6-3 and TRBJ1-5; TRBD1 might be the D (6 bases). CDR1 and CDR2 (germline): MNHEY, SVGEGT. This CDR3 contains 16 residues. V lost 5 bases to trimming and J lost 6 bases, with 20 bases between them. The CDR3 DNA reads TGTGCCAGCAGTGCACCCTTCAGGGGAAGGACTCAGCCCCAGCATTTT. This encodes CASSAPFRGRTQPQHF.

This clone occurred a few times. This sequence joins TRBV3-1 (or the pseudogene TRBV3-2) and TRBJ1-5; no firm D call. The length of the CDR3 is 14 residues. The ends were cut back, 0 bases at V and 7 bases at J, with 10 bases in the middle. Germline V lookup: CDR1 LGHDT, CDR2 YNNKEL (reference sequence). The CDR3 bases are TGTGCCAGCAGCCAAGATCTCGGGTTACAGCCCCAGCATTTT. It codes for CASSQDLGLQPQHF.

The CDR3 sequence is CASSSRRAPYGYTF. CDR3 bases: TGTGCCAGCAGTTCCCGGCGGGCCCCCTATGGCTACACCTTC. The genes are TRBV28 and TRBJ1-2; D ambiguous. This CDR3 has 14 amino acids. Trimming pared 4 bases from V and 4 bases from J, leaving 13 bases between. The V gene's germline CDR1 is MDHEN and CDR2 SYDVKM.

The chain links TRBV5-1 to TRBJ1-6, with TRBD1 as a possible D gene (5 bases). This CDR3 region has 16 residues. With 2 bases removed from V and 6 bases from J, the gap between germline ends came to 15 bases. The germline gives CDR1 SGHRS, CDR2 YFSETQ. CDR3 residues: CASSFRPDSSNSPLHF. The CDR3 coding sequence is TGCGCCAGCAGCTTCCGACCTGACAGTTCTAATTCACCCCTCCACTTT.

V and J are TRBV19 and TRBJ2-7; D may be TRBD1 (6 bases). V was clipped by 9 bases and J by 3 bases, with 15 bases between them. This CDR3 has 13 residues. Germline V gene lookup returns CDR1 LNHDA and CDR2 SQIVND (reference sequence). CDR3: CASSRDKYYEQYF. CDR3 DNA: TGTGCCAGCAGCCGGGACAAATACTACGAGCAGTACTTC.

CDR3 bases: TGTGCCAGCTCGCCCACTAGCGGGGCCACCGGGGAGCTGTTTTTT. Amino acid sequence: CASSPTSGATGELFF. V and J are TRBV18 and TRBJ2-2, with 10 nucleotides matching TRBD2. The CDR3 covers 15 residues. The junction had 5 bases not matched to a gene; V was cut back by 6 bases and J by 4 bases. The germline V gene encodes CDR1 KGHSH and CDR2 LQKENI.

The V and J genes are TRBV29-1 and TRBJ1-4; D is possibly TRBD1 (5 bases). The CDR3 spans 13 residues. The V and J ends lost 7 bases and 2 bases respectively, with 11 bases between them. CDR1 is SQVTM, CDR2 ANQGSEA, per germline. The CDR3: CSAVKGTNEKLFF. The CDR3, as DNA: TGCAGCGCCGTGAAGGGGACTAATGAAAAACTGTTTTTT.

The V and J genes are TRBV18 and TRBJ2-1; the D gene is possibly TRBD1 (6 bases). From germline, CDR1 is KGHSH and CDR2 LQKENI. The CDR3 has 15 amino acids. The V and J ends lost 3 bases and 6 bases respectively, with 15 bases between them. Here the CDR3 DNA reads TGTGCCAGCTCACCGTCTCGGGACACCCCCAATGAGCAGTTCTTC. Translating gives CASSPSRDTPNEQFF.

The chain combines TRBV28 with TRBJ1-4; the D gene is possibly TRBD1 (5 bases). CDR3 size: 14 residues. Trimming cost V 7 bases and J 5 bases, with 14 bases left between them. The germline V gene encodes CDR1 MDHEN and CDR2 SYDVKM. DNA of the CDR3: TGTGCCAGCAACCAGGGAGGAGGGAATGAAAAACTGTTTTTT. Protein: CASNQGGGNEKLFF.

This chain connects TRBV6-1 to TRBJ1-5, with 7 bases aligning to TRBD1. The CDR3 sequence is 15 residues long. Germline V gene data show CDR1 as MNHNS and CDR2 as SASEGT. Unmatched junction bases numbered 5, after V lost 6 bases and J lost 0 bases. CDR3 sequence reads: CASRQGIYSNQPQHF. CDR3 sequence (DNA): TGTGCCAGCAGACAGGGGATTTATAGCAATCAGCCCCAGCATTTT.